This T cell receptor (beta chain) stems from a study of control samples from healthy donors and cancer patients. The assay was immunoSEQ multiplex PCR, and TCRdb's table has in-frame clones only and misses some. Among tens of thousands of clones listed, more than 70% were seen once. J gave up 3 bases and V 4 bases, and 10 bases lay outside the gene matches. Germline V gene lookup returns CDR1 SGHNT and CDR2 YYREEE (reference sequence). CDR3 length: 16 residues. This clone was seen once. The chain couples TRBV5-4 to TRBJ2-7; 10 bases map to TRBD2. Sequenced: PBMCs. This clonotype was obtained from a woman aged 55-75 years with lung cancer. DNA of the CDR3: TGTGCCAGCAGCAGAGAGGGGCTAGCGGGAGTCTACGAGCAGTACTTC. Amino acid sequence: CASSREGLAGVYEQYF.